These 26 T cell receptor beta chains share one sample of origin, sequenced in a study of low-dose radiotherapy and immunotherapy resistance in tumors. Time point given: before trial treatment. First-strand cDNA used TRAV- and TRBV-specific primers, covering alpha and beta chains. A constant-region primer paired with the V-primer adapter amplified TCRs over approximately 19 PCR cycles. Each CDR3 protein gets one entry after TCRdb re-called the reads with MiXCR. The table includes tens of thousands of distinct CDR3 sequences, around 27% detected once. The sample in question was PBMCs, obtained before treatment. These receptors were collected from a male donor with prostate cancer.

There are many counts of this clonotype. This sequence joins TRBV3-1 and TRBJ2-3; TRBD2 matches at 13 bases. CDR3 length: 16 residues. CDR1 and CDR2 (germline): LGHDT, YNNKEL (reference sequence). V was pared by 6 bases and J by 2 bases, with 5 bases of the junction left unmatched. The CDR3: CASRGLAGFYTDTQYF. Here the CDR3 DNA reads TGTGCCAGCAGGGGACTAGCGGGGTTCTACACAGATACGCAGTATTTT.

This clonotype was seen many times. V and J are TRBV7-9 and TRBJ2-3; D unresolved. Trimming cost V 3 bases and J 1 base, with 5 bases left between them. The length of the CDR3 is 13 residues. CDR1 SEHNR and CDR2 FQNEAQ come from the germline V gene (reference sequence). Here the CDR3 DNA reads TGTGCCAGCAGCTTCCTAGGCACAGATACGCAGTATTTT. Translation: CASSFLGTDTQYF.

This clonotype was observed at least ten times. The chain links TRBV5-1 to TRBJ1-1; possible D gene TRBD1, 6 bases. The CDR3 sequence is 14 residues long. V gave up 3 bases and J gave up 4 bases, with 13 bases separating them. The germline V gene encodes CDR1 SGHRS and CDR2 YFSETQ. CDR3 in DNA: TGCGCCAGCAGCTATGACAGGATGGGCACTGAAGCTTTCTTT. Residues: CASSYDRMGTEAFF.

This clonotype showed up many times. This sequence joins TRBV6-2 or TRBV6-3 and TRBJ2-7; TRBD2 aligns across 10 bases. In germline, CDR1 is MNHEY, CDR2 SVGEGT. The CDR3 extends over 14 amino acids. The J segment lost 3 bases and the V segment lost 4 bases, leaving 3 bases of the junction unmatched. The CDR3 coding sequence is TGTGCCAGCAGTTTAGCGGGGGGATACTACGAGCAGTACTTC. Translating gives CASSLAGGYYEQYF.

This clonotype has ten or more counts. CDR3 protein: CASSQKTGSSSYEQYF. The CDR3 nucleotides read TGTGCCAGCAGCCAAAAAACAGGGTCGAGCTCCTACGAGCAGTACTTC. The chain links TRBV14 to TRBJ2-7; D may be TRBD1 (6 bases). With 2 bases removed from V and 0 bases from J, the gap between germline ends came to 14 bases. The germline gives CDR1 SGHDN, CDR2 FVKESK. This CDR3 has 16 residues. Complete variable domain (other parts from reference TRBV14 and TRBJ2-7): EAGVTQFPSHSVIEKGQTVTLRCDPISGHDNLYWYRRVMGKEIKFLLHFVKESKQDESGMPNNRFLAERTGGTYSTLKVQPAELEDSGVYFCASSQKTGSSSYEQYFGPGTRLTVT.

This clonotype was counted ten times or more. V and J are TRBV5-1 and TRBJ2-1; 8 bases map to TRBD2. V trimming: 3 bases; J trimming: 7 bases; junction bases outside the gene matches: 9. Germline V gene sequence: CDR1 SGHRS, CDR2 YFSETQ. The CDR3 sequence is 15 residues long. The CDR3 DNA reads as TGCGCCAGCAGCTCCTCTGGGACTAGTGAGAATGAGCAGTTCTTC. Translation gives CASSSSGTSENEQFF.

In this sample, this clonotype turned up many times. The chain recombines TRBV6-2 or TRBV6-3 with TRBJ2-1, with D maybe TRBD2 (7 bases). The CDR3 has 17 residues. V was pared by 5 bases and J by 6 bases, with 23 bases between. Germline loops: CDR1 MNHEY, CDR2 SVGEGT. The CDR3 DNA sequence: TGTGCCAGCAGTACCGGTAGGGGGGGAAATAGTGGCAATGAGCAGTTCTTC. Translated, it gives CASSTGRGGNSGNEQFF.

This clonotype was counted only a few times. The chain links TRBV7-6 to TRBJ2-7; weak D call: TRBD2 (6 bases). The CDR3 consists of 14 residues. CDR1 SGHVS and CDR2 FNYEAQ come from the germline V gene. Trimming cost V 1 base and J 4 bases, with 11 bases left between them. The CDR3, as DNA: TGTGCCAGCAGCTTAGGAGGAGGGGCTTACGAGCAGTACTTC. This codes for CASSLGGGAYEQYF.

Of note for this clonotype: This is likely an artifact of a read error, given a far larger clone one base away. J is TRBJ2-7 and V is TRBV4-1; D uncertain. Germline V gives CDR1 MGHRA, CDR2 YSYEKL. With 1 base removed from V and 7 bases from J, the gap between germline ends came to 11 bases. This CDR3 region has 13 residues. The DNA for the CDR3 is TGCGCCAGCAGCCAAGTGACTTCGGATGAGCAGTACTTC. Translating gives CASSQVTSDEQYF.

This clonotype was recorded many times. This sequence joins TRBV18 and TRBJ2-2; D gene unclear. CDR3 length: 14 amino acids. CDR1 and CDR2 from the germline V gene are KGHSH and LQKENI. The V end was cut by 2 bases, the J end by 1 base, with 5 bases between. The DNA for the CDR3 is TGTGCCAGCTCACCAGAACAGAACACCGGGGAGCTGTTTTTT. It codes for CASSPEQNTGELFF.

Many counts were recorded for this clonotype. The rearrangement uses TRBV28 and TRBJ2-3; 10 bases fit TRBD2. The CDR3 runs 17 residues. Germline V gives CDR1 MDHEN, CDR2 SYDVKM. The J segment lost 2 bases and the V segment lost 6 bases, leaving 11 bases of the junction unmatched. This CDR3 is CASSPIGSGGFTDTQYF. CDR3 nucleotide sequence: TGTGCCAGCAGCCCCATAGGTAGCGGGGGGTTCACAGATACGCAGTATTTT.

This clonotype has at least ten counts. The chain carries TRBV5-4 and TRBJ2-2; 7 bases fit TRBD2. After removal of 4 bases from V and 0 bases from J, the junction contained 3 bases not matched to a gene. The CDR3 consists of 15 residues. Germline V gene sequence: CDR1 SGHNT, CDR2 YYREEE (reference sequence). The CDR3 coding sequence is TGTGCCAGCAGCATAGGACTAGCGAACACCGGGGAGCTGTTTTTT. Translating gives CASSIGLANTGELFF.

V is TRBV3-1 and J is TRBJ2-1, with 8 bases that match TRBD2. Germline V gene data show CDR1 as LGHDT and CDR2 as YNNKEL (reference sequence). Unmatched junction bases numbered 1, after V lost 4 bases and J lost 2 bases. The length of the CDR3 is 14 residues. CDR3 sequence (DNA): TGTGCCAGCAGCCCGACTAGCGCCTACAATGAGCAGTTCTTC. Translated, it gives CASSPTSAYNEQFF.

This clonotype was found many times. The chain is built from TRBV6-1 and TRBJ1-6; tentative D call: TRBD1 (5 bases). The ends were cut back, 0 bases at V and 7 bases at J, with 13 bases in the middle. CDR3 length: 16 amino acids. In germline, CDR1 is MNHNS, CDR2 SASEGT. The DNA for the CDR3 is TGTGCCAGCAGTGAAGCGGGGCGGATTCTCAATTCACCCCTCCACTTT. This encodes CASSEAGRILNSPLHF.

This clonotype was seen a handful of times. The chain joins TRBV5-4 to TRBJ2-2; D is possibly TRBD1 (6 bases). The CDR3 consists of 15 residues. The germline CDR1 and CDR2 sequences are SGHNT and YYREEE (reference sequence). Trimming removed 0 bases from V and 3 bases from J, with 9 bases in between. In nucleotides, the CDR3 is TGTGCCAGCAGCTTGGCAGGGGCGGACACCGGGGAGCTGTTTTTT. Translated: CASSLAGADTGELFF.

This clonotype was picked up a small number of times. The J gene is TRBJ2-7, the V gene TRBV27; 9 bases fit TRBD2. Germline loops: CDR1 MNHEY, CDR2 SMNVEV (reference sequence). The CDR3 is made up of 16 amino acids. Germline trimming cut 2 bases from V and 2 bases from J; bases unmatched to any gene: 7. The CDR3 nucleotides are TGTGCCAGCAGTTTAGGGCTAGCGGGACCGACCTACGAGCAGTACTTC. Translated: CASSLGLAGPTYEQYF.

Of note for this clonotype: The conserved closing phenylalanine or tryptophan is absent in this CDR3, likely reflecting a read error. The V call is TRBV7-9, the J call TRBJ2-7; D uncertain. Germline values: CDR1 SEHNR, CDR2 FQNEAQ (reference sequence). The V and J ends lost 3 bases and 6 bases respectively, with 6 bases between them. This CDR3 is built from 11 residues. The CDR3 loop is CASSFGLEQYL. The CDR3 coding sequence is TGTGCCAGCAGCTTTGGGCTCGAGCAGTACTTA.

This clonotype was seen many times. The genes are TRBV5-1 and TRBJ2-1; the match to TRBD2 covers 7 bases. Trimming cost V 4 bases and J 7 bases; bases outside gene matches: 8. Germline V gene lookup returns CDR1 SGHRS and CDR2 YFSETQ. The CDR3 runs to 14 residues. The CDR3 here is CASSGAGLPNEQFF. The DNA of the CDR3 is TGCGCCAGCAGCGGAGCGGGACTTCCGAATGAGCAGTTCTTC. Full variable domain (outside the CDR3, taken from reference TRBV5-1 and TRBJ2-1): KAGVTQTPRYLIKTRGQQVTLSCSPISGHRSVSWYQQTPGQGLQFLFEYFSETQRNKGNFPGRFSGRQFSNSRSEMNVSTLELGDSALYLCASSGAGLPNEQFFGPGTRLTVL.

For this clonotype: A read error likely explains this, since a far larger clone differs by one base. The V call is TRBV6-6, the J call TRBJ2-1, with D uncertain. V was shortened by 4 bases and J by 10 bases, with 17 bases between the two germline ends. CDR3 length equals 14 residues. Germline V gene lookup returns CDR1 MNHNY and CDR2 SVGAGI (reference sequence). CDR3 sequence: CASSFSQFTYEQFF. CDR3 DNA: TGTGCCAGCAGTTTCTCACAGTTTACCTACGAGCAGTTCTTC.

By proportion, this clonotype is medium-sized. V is TRBV28 and J is TRBJ1-1, with D possibly matching TRBD1 (6 bases). The CDR3 consists of 15 residues. Germline CDR1 is MDHEN and CDR2 is SYDVKM. V gave up 6 bases and J gave up 4 bases, with 18 bases separating them. CDR3: CASSLAGARGTEAFF. CDR3 DNA: TGTGCCAGCAGCCTTGCAGGGGCTAGGGGCACTGAAGCTTTCTTT.

This clonotype showed up many times. This sequence joins TRBV2 and TRBJ2-1, with TRBD1 matching over 10 bases. The CDR3 spans 17 residues. J gave up 3 bases and V 1 base, and 6 bases lay outside the gene matches. The germline gives CDR1 SNHLY, CDR2 FYNNEI. The chain's CDR3 is CASSEEGGTGVYNEQFF. CDR3 in DNA: TGTGCCAGCAGTGAAGAGGGGGGGACAGGGGTCTACAATGAGCAGTTCTTC.

In this sample, this clonotype turned up many times. This CDR3 is CSVRGNEQFF. The CDR3 nucleotides read TGCAGTGTGCGCGGGAATGAGCAGTTCTTC. This chain links TRBV20-1 with TRBJ2-1, with D possibly TRBD2 on 5 matching bases. CDR3 size: 10 residues. V was trimmed by 7 bases and J by 7 bases, leaving 8 bases between them. Germline-derived CDR1 and CDR2 are DFQATT and SNEGSKA (reference sequence).

This clonotype was detected ten times or more. V usage is TRBV20-1 and J usage is TRBJ2-5, with a possible D match to TRBD2 (7 bases). CDR1 is DFQATT and CDR2 is SNEGSKA in the germline V gene (reference sequence). V was trimmed by 3 bases and J by 4 bases, leaving 18 bases between them. This CDR3 comprises 15 residues. CDR3 coding DNA: TGCAGTGCTAGGGGGGGGGCCCTCGCGGGAGAGACCCAGTACTTC. Translating it yields CSARGGALAGETQYF.

The chain joins TRBV27 to TRBJ2-1, with 9 bases aligning to TRBD2. The V and J ends lost 2 bases and 6 bases, in that order; junction bases with no gene match: 5. CDR3 length: 15 residues. CDR1 and CDR2 (germline): MNHEY, SMNVEV (reference sequence). CDR3 DNA sequence: TGTGCCAGCAGTTTACACGCGGGAGGGGGCAATGAGCAGTTCTTC. Amino acids: CASSLHAGGGNEQFF.

This clonotype was seen only a few times. The junction departs from the called germline gene at one end, perhaps through a read error. The chain is built from TRBV5-1 and TRBJ2-7; D possibly matches TRBD1 or TRBD2 (5 bases each). The germline V gene encodes CDR1 SGHRS and CDR2 YFSETQ. CDR3 size: 14 residues. The CDR3 DNA is TGTGCCAGCAGCTACCGGGACCCTACTTACGAGCAGTACTTC. This gives the protein CASSYRDPTYEQYF.

Judged by abundance, this clonotype is medium-sized (0.01 to 0.1%). J is TRBJ2-3 and V is TRBV6-6, with D possibly being TRBD1 (5 bases). Per the germline V gene, CDR1 is MNHNY and CDR2 is SVGAGI (reference sequence). Trimming took 6 bases from V and 5 from J, leaving 15 bases between them. The CDR3 has 14 amino acids. The CDR3 region has the DNA TGTGCCAGCAGAATCCGAATGCAGGGAGATACGCAGTATTTT. Translation gives CASRIRMQGDTQYF.